Given below is one T cell receptor beta chain in context. The data were produced by immunoSEQ multiplex PCR, yet TCRdb's version contains in-frame clones alone and is incomplete. This sample yields approximately 200,000 clones, of which around 80% are seen a single time; roughly a tenth belongs to the top ten. These data originate in a study of blood T cell repertoires in COVID-19. The CDR3 runs to 12 residues. The sequenced sample consisted of peripheral blood. This chain joins TRBV1 and TRBJ2-3; the D call of TRBD2 is as the table states it, not checked on the DNA. TRBV1 counts as a pseudogene. The clonotype originates from a woman of 80 years or more with COVID-19, enrolled during active disease. CDR3 sequence: CTSRAGWGTQYF. Here the CDR3 DNA reads TGCACCAGCAGGGCGGGGTGGGGTACGCAGTATTTT.